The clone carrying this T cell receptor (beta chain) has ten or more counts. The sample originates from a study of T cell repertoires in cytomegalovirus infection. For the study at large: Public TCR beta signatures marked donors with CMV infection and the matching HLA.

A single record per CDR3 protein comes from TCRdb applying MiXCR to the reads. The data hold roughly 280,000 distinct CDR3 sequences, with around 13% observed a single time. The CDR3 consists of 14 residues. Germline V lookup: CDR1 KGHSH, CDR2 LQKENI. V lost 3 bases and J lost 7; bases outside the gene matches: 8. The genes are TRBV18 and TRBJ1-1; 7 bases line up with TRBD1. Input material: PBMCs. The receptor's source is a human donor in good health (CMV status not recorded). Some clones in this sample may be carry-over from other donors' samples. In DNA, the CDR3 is TGTGCCAGCTCACCTGGGACAGACGCCATTGAAGCTTTCTTT. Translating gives CASSPGTDAIEAFF.